This T cell receptor beta chain was retrieved from a study of blood T cell repertoires in COVID-19. Produced via immunoSEQ multiplex PCR; TCRdb's table is partial and in-frame only. The sample shows some 150,000 clones, about 85% of them seen only once. The CDR3 runs 13 residues. J was trimmed by 3 bases and V by 4 bases; bases with no gene match: 3. CDR1 is GTSNPN, CDR2 SVGIG, per germline (reference sequence). This clonotype was sampled from a human donor with acute or convalescent COVID-19. The donor label of this sample is uncertain. The chain has TRBV30 and TRBJ2-1; TRBD1 aligns across 7 bases. The sequenced sample consisted of peripheral blood. Here the CDR3 reads CAWTTGYYNEQFF. The CDR3 DNA is TGTGCCTGGACGACAGGGTACTACAATGAGCAGTTCTTC.